These 25 T cell receptor beta chains were sequenced from one sample in a study of T cell responses to AZD1222 COVID-19 vaccine. Here immunoSEQ multiplex PCR was the method, and the copy in TCRdb shows in-frame clones only, minus some. The sample has over 110,000 clones, 85% to 90% seen once. The sample consisted of peripheral blood, taken 28 days after the second AZD1222 dose. The receptor source for this set is an adult who received the AZD1222 COVID-19 vaccine.

The chain employs TRBV6-5 and TRBJ1-1; D is perhaps TRBD1 (5 bases). The CDR3 loop spans 13 amino acids. Germline V CDR1 and CDR2: MNHEY, SVGAGI. V lost 7 bases to trimming and J lost 6 bases, with 15 bases between them. CDR3 protein: CASKSGLRAEAFF. CDR3 DNA sequence: TGTGCCAGCAAGAGTGGGCTCAGGGCTGAAGCTTTCTTT.

This rearrangement joins TRBV18 to TRBJ2-1, with TRBD2 identical over 11 bases. The V segment lost 3 bases and the J segment 8 bases; nucleotides outside the gene matches: 9. The CDR3 has 16 residues. Germline CDR1 reads KGHSH; CDR2 reads LQKENI. CDR3 loop: CASSPILAGERDEQFF. The DNA for the CDR3 is TGTGCCAGCTCACCCATACTAGCGGGGGAAAGAGATGAGCAGTTCTTC.

CDR3 amino acids: CASSSTDLGYEQYF. The CDR3 region has the DNA TGTGCCAGCAGCTCAACGGACTTGGGTTACGAGCAGTACTTC. V gene TRBV7-2 combines with J gene TRBJ2-7; TRBD2 might be the D (5 bases). Between the trimmed V and J ends, which lost 4 bases and 4 bases, there was a span of 14 bases. Germline V gene sequence: CDR1 SGHTA, CDR2 FQGNSA. This CDR3 contains 14 residues.

J is TRBJ2-1 and V is TRBV2, with D unclear. The CDR3 has 13 residues. Trimming took off 6 bases at V and 9 bases at J, with 15 bases between the two ends. From germline, CDR1 is SNHLY and CDR2 FYNNEI. The CDR3 region has the DNA TGTGCCAGCAGGGGTAGGAAGCTAAGTGAGCAGTTCTTC. Translation gives CASRGRKLSEQFF.

The chain couples TRBV7-8 to TRBJ1-5; D is unresolved. The CDR3 spans 17 residues. Germline V gene data show CDR1 as SGHVS and CDR2 as FQNEAQ. V lost 5 bases and J 0 bases, leaving 17 bases between the germline ends. The CDR3 DNA reads as TGTGCCAGCAGCAGTATCGTACGGGAGACTAGCAATCAGCCCCAGCATTTT. Residues: CASSSIVRETSNQPQHF.

V usage is TRBV11-2 and J usage is TRBJ2-3; D gene ambiguous. Trimming stripped 5 bases from V and 1 base from J, with 1 base between. Germline-derived CDR1 and CDR2 are SGHAT and FQNNGV. CDR3 length equals 11 residues. DNA for the CDR3: TGTGCCAGCAGCCGCACAGATACGCAGTATTTT. This encodes CASSRTDTQYF.

The CDR3 DNA reads as TGTGCCAGCAGTGGTCCGGGACAGCGGGCAGAAAAACTGTTTTTT. Its protein product is CASSGPGQRAEKLFF. The chain has TRBV2 and TRBJ1-4, with TRBD1 matching over 7 bases. The CDR3 has 15 amino acids. The germline V gene has CDR1 SNHLY and CDR2 FYNNEI. V lost 4 bases and J lost 8; bases outside the gene matches: 10.

V usage is TRBV19 and J usage is TRBJ1-3, with 10 positions matching TRBD1. V lost 5 bases, J lost 2 bases, and 6 bases stayed unmatched. Germline V gene lookup returns CDR1 LNHDA and CDR2 SQIVND (reference sequence). This CDR3 has 16 residues. The CDR3 sequence is CASSETGQGTGNTIYF. Here the CDR3 DNA reads TGTGCCAGTAGTGAGACGGGACAGGGGACTGGAAACACCATATATTTT.

Relative to its sample, this clone is medium-sized. This chain uses TRBV7-8 with TRBJ2-3; TRBD2 might be the D (5 bases). The CDR3 covers 13 residues. Germline V gene sequence: CDR1 SGHVS, CDR2 FQNEAQ. The V and J ends lost 1 base and 5 bases respectively, with 7 bases between them. The CDR3 loop is CASSLGSGDTQYF. The CDR3 DNA sequence: TGTGCCAGCAGCTTAGGGAGCGGAGATACGCAGTATTTT. The full variable domain, in which reference TRBV7-8 and TRBJ2-3 provide the parts outside the CDR3, is GAGVSQSPRYKVAKRGQDVALRCDPISGHVSLFWYQQALGQGPEFLTYFQNEAQLDKSGLPSDRFFAERPEGSVSTLKIQRTQQEDSAVYLCASSLGSGDTQYFGPGTRLTVL.

This clone appeared a single time. The V and J genes are TRBV7-9 and TRBJ2-7, with a tentative D call TRBD1 (5 bases). The V end lost 0 bases, the J end lost 4 bases, and 7 bases lay between the germline ends. Germline V gene lookup returns CDR1 SEHNR and CDR2 FQNEAQ (reference sequence). This CDR3 comprises 13 residues. CDR3 in DNA: TGTGCCAGCAGCTTAGCTCAGGGTTACGAGCAGTACTTC. It codes for CASSLAQGYEQYF.

The chain is built from TRBV28 and TRBJ2-5, with 7 bases aligning to TRBD1. Germline loops: CDR1 MDHEN, CDR2 SYDVKM. Trimming at V came to 2 bases and at J to 3 bases, leaving 3 bases not matched to a gene. CDR3 size: 14 residues. The CDR3 region has the DNA TGTGCCAGCAGTTTACGAGACAGGGAAGAGACCCAGTACTTC. Its protein is CASSLRDREETQYF.

The gene calls are TRBV27 and TRBJ1-4; D remains ambiguous. CDR1 and CDR2 (germline): MNHEY, SMNVEV (reference sequence). The CDR3 loop spans 15 amino acids. The V end was cut by 4 bases, the J end by 0 bases, with 9 bases between. CDR3 residues: CASSYRPATNEKLFF. CDR3 nucleotide sequence: TGTGCCAGCAGTTACAGACCCGCAACTAATGAAAAACTGTTTTTT.

V usage is TRBV28 and J usage is TRBJ1-4; D remains unclear. V lost 7 bases and J 8 bases, leaving 11 bases between the germline ends. Germline CDR1 MDHEN, CDR2 SYDVKM. The CDR3 consists of 12 residues. Here the CDR3 reads CASTDNPEKLFF. The CDR3 nucleotides are TGTGCCAGCACTGATAATCCCGAAAAACTGTTTTTT.

About this clone: The same CDR3 also results from other DNA sequences found in this sample. V usage is TRBV15 and J usage is TRBJ1-5, with D tentatively TRBD1 (6 bases). Trimming shortened V by 6 bases and J by 4 bases, and 16 bases separated the two germline ends. The CDR3 length is 15 residues. CDR1 and CDR2 from the germline V gene are LNHNV and YYDKDF (reference sequence). The CDR3 protein is CATSRYRASNQPQHF. The CDR3 DNA sequence: TGTGCCACCAGTCGGTACAGGGCGTCAAATCAGCCCCAGCATTTT. The full variable domain, in which reference TRBV15 and TRBJ1-5 provide the parts outside the CDR3, is DAMVIQNPRYQVTQFGKPVTLSCSQTLNHNVMYWYQQKSSQAPKLLFHYYDKDFNNEADTPDNFQSRRPNTSFCFLDIRSPGLGDTAMYLCATSRYRASNQPQHFGDGTRLSIL.

V gene TRBV30 combines with J gene TRBJ1-2; D is unresolved. V was trimmed by 0 bases and J by 5 bases, leaving 7 bases between them. The CDR3 has 12 amino acids. Germline CDR1 and CDR2: GTSNPN and SVGIG (reference sequence). This CDR3 is CAWSVLGYGYTF. The CDR3 DNA sequence: TGTGCCTGGAGTGTACTGGGATATGGCTACACCTTC.

The chain uses TRBV6-5 and TRBJ2-5; TRBD1 matches at 8 bases. This CDR3 has 13 amino acids. Losses at the gene ends were 6 bases for V and 5 bases for J; bases not matched to a gene: 5. Germline loops: CDR1 MNHEY, CDR2 SVGAGI. The CDR3 DNA follows: TGTGCCAGCAGCAGGGGGCGCTTTGAGACCCAGTACTTC. Residues: CASSRGRFETQYF.

This rearrangement joins TRBV29-1 to TRBJ2-5; D uncertain. The V and J ends lost 4 bases and 5 bases respectively, with 11 bases between them. The CDR3 totals 12 residues. Germline CDR1 and CDR2: SQVTM and ANQGSEA. CDR3 region: CSVAYGRETQYF. CDR3 nucleotides: TGCAGCGTTGCTTATGGGCGGGAGACCCAGTACTTC.

This chain links TRBV7-3 with TRBJ2-7; either TRBD1 or TRBD2 may fit D (7 bases each). Germline V lookup: CDR1 SGHTA, CDR2 FQGTGA. Trimming removed 2 bases from V and 1 base from J, with 15 bases in between. This CDR3 is 16 amino acids long. DNA of the CDR3: TGTGCCAGCAGCTTACAGCGACAGGGAGGGTCCTACGAGCAGTACTTC. Translating gives CASSLQRQGGSYEQYF.

This clone was detected only once. V gene TRBV11-1 combines with J gene TRBJ2-1, with D unresolved. The CDR3 is 12 residues long. V lost 1 base and J 6 bases, leaving 4 bases between the germline ends. Germline loops: CDR1 SGHAT, CDR2 FQDESV (reference sequence). The CDR3 sequence: CASSLESNEQFF. CDR3 nucleotide sequence: TGTGCCAGCAGCTTAGAGTCCAATGAGCAGTTCTTC.

The rearrangement links TRBV7-9 to TRBJ2-3; D perhaps matches TRBD2 (7 bases). There are 16 residues in the CDR3. The V and J ends lost 5 bases and 4 bases respectively, with 19 bases between them. Germline loops: CDR1 SEHNR, CDR2 FQNEAQ (reference sequence). CDR3 DNA sequence: TGTGCCAGCAGCCCCCCGGGGGGCCCTTTTGCAGATACGCAGTATTTT. Translating it yields CASSPPGGPFADTQYF. The whole variable domain, filled in from reference TRBV7-9 and TRBJ2-3, reads DTGVSQNPRHKITKRGQNVTFRCDPISEHNRLYWYRQTLGQGPEFLTYFQNEAQLEKSRLLSDRFSAERPKGSFSTLEIQRTEQGDSAMYLCASSPPGGPFADTQYFGPGTRLTVL.

The CDR3 loop is CASSLRTHFPGYSNQPQHF. The CDR3 DNA follows: TGCGCCAGCAGCTTGCGGACGCACTTTCCAGGGTATAGCAATCAGCCCCAGCATTTT. V gene TRBV5-1 combines with J gene TRBJ1-5, with a tentative D call TRBD1 (5 bases). This CDR3 comprises 19 residues. Germline CDR1 is SGHRS and CDR2 is YFSETQ. Trimming removed 1 base from V and 0 bases from J, with 20 bases in between.

The chain recombines TRBV11-3 with TRBJ2-3; TRBD2 matches at 7 bases. There are 15 residues in the CDR3. V lost 1 base and J lost 0; bases outside the gene matches: 1. CDR1 and CDR2 from the germline V gene are SGHNT and YENEEA. The CDR3 region is CASSLGGLSTDTQYF. CDR3 DNA: TGTGCCAGCAGCTTAGGGGGACTAAGCACAGATACGCAGTATTTT.

The chain is built from TRBV6-5 and TRBJ2-1, with D perhaps being TRBD1 or TRBD2 (5 bases each). The CDR3 is 15 residues long. The germline V and J ends were trimmed by 4 bases and 2 bases, with 12 bases remaining between them. Germline CDR1 is MNHEY and CDR2 is SVGAGI. CDR3 loop: CASSFQGDPYNEQFF. The CDR3 bases are TGTGCCAGCAGTTTCCAGGGAGATCCCTACAATGAGCAGTTCTTC.

The chain carries TRBV4-3 and TRBJ2-3, with TRBD2 matching over 12 bases. CDR3 size: 17 residues. Germline CDR1 and CDR2: LGHNA and YSLEER. V lost 2 bases to trimming and J lost 7 bases; unmatched junction nucleotides: 10. The CDR3: CASSQLWTSGIGNTQYF. CDR3 in DNA: TGCGCCAGCAGCCAATTATGGACTAGCGGGATCGGGAATACGCAGTATTTT.

This clone was detected a few times. This chain connects TRBV19 to TRBJ1-3, with no clear D. The CDR3 loop spans 13 amino acids. V lost 7 bases and J 0 bases, leaving 7 bases between the germline ends. The V gene's germline CDR1 is LNHDA and CDR2 SQIVND (reference sequence). CDR3 DNA: TGTGCCAGTAACCCGAGCTCTGGAAACACCATATATTTT. It translates to CASNPSSGNTIYF.